One and the same sample provided the 19 T cell receptor beta chains below, sequenced in a study of OX40 agonist ivuxolimab in advanced cancers. This table comes from immunoSEQ multiplex PCR, and its TCRdb copy is limited to in-frame clones, with some not included. Of about 58,000 clones in the sample, around 83% are singletons; the top ten hold 1% to 1.5%. This material consisted of CD4+ or CD8+ T cells sorted from blood, taken in a trial of the OX40 agonist ivuxolimab. All receptors derive from an adult with an advanced solid tumor such as melanoma, head and neck, liver or kidney cancer.

CDR3 sequence reads: CASSFGAGGLSYTQYF. In DNA form, the CDR3 reads TGTGCCAGCAGCTTTGGGGCGGGGGGCCTCTCCTATACGCAGTATTTT. The chain is built from TRBV7-2 and TRBJ2-3, with TRBD2 matching over 8 bases. The J segment lost 7 bases and the V segment lost 3 bases, leaving 12 bases of the junction unmatched. From germline, CDR1 is SGHTA and CDR2 FQGNSA. This CDR3 spans 16 amino acids.

The chain carries TRBV29-1 and TRBJ1-2; no clear D. Per the germline V gene, CDR1 is SQVTM and CDR2 is ANQGSEA. The V and J ends lost 4 bases and 3 bases respectively, with 9 bases between them. The CDR3 totals 12 residues. In DNA, the CDR3 is TGCAGCGTTGCCAGTACAGACTATGGCTACACCTTC. It codes for CSVASTDYGYTF.

The chain combines TRBV6-1 with TRBJ2-1, with no clear D. The CDR3 length is 12 residues. From germline, CDR1 is MNHNS and CDR2 SASEGT. Trimming pared 5 bases from V and 8 bases from J, leaving 10 bases between. Here the CDR3 DNA reads TGTGCCAGCAGTAGGACCCCTTATGAGCAGTTCTTC. This encodes CASSRTPYEQFF.

This clone appeared a single time. The rearrangement joins TRBV7-9 to TRBJ1-4; 10 nucleotides align to TRBD1. The CDR3 is 17 amino acids. V dropped 4 bases and J dropped 0; count of bases not matched to a gene: 5. The germline CDR1 and CDR2 sequences are SEHNR and FQNEAQ (reference sequence). The chain's CDR3 is CASSSLDRGTTNEKLFF. The CDR3 coding sequence is TGTGCCAGCAGCTCGTTGGACAGGGGGACAACTAATGAAAAACTGTTTTTT.

The chain joins TRBV7-6 to TRBJ1-1; no clear D gene. Per the germline V gene, CDR1 is SGHVS and CDR2 is FNYEAQ. The CDR3 sequence is 12 residues long. V lost 1 base and J lost 8, with 8 bases in between. The CDR3 is CASSLVETEAFF. DNA of the CDR3: TGTGCCAGCAGCTTAGTAGAGACAGAAGCTTTCTTT. The whole variable domain, filled in from reference TRBV7-6 and TRBJ1-1, reads GAGVSQSPRYKVTKRGQDVALRCDPISGHVSLYWYRQALGQGPEFLTYFNYEAQQDKSGLPNDRFSAERPEGSISTLTIQRTEQRDSAMYRCASSLVETEAFFGQGTRLTVV.

The gene calls are TRBV6-5 and TRBJ1-1; 7 bases are shared with TRBD1. Germline lookup yields CDR1 MNHEY and CDR2 SVGAGI. CDR3 length: 14 residues. V lost 7 bases and J lost 1; bases outside the gene matches: 6. The CDR3 sequence is CASKETGTNTEAFF. The CDR3 nucleotides are TGTGCCAGCAAGGAGACAGGGACGAACACTGAAGCTTTCTTT.

The chain recombines TRBV6-1 with TRBJ1-2; weak D call: TRBD1 (6 bases). The germline V gene has CDR1 MNHNS and CDR2 SASEGT. V was trimmed by 4 bases and J by 1 base, leaving 22 bases between them. The CDR3 sequence is 18 residues long. CDR3 loop: CASSVQQGRRTLNYGYTF. CDR3 in DNA: TGTGCCAGCAGTGTACAACAGGGACGCCGAACCCTTAACTATGGCTACACCTTC.

Only one count was recorded for this clone. The chain recombines TRBV7-2 with TRBJ2-1; TRBD2 matches at 8 bases. Germline V gene sequence: CDR1 SGHTA, CDR2 FQGNSA. This CDR3 comprises 18 residues. The V gene end was trimmed by 1 base and the J gene end by 4 bases; junction bases not matched to a gene: 12. The DNA of the CDR3 is TGTGCCAGCAGCTTAGTGGGGCAAGCGGGGGTTGGGTACAATGAGCAGTTCTTC. The encoded protein is CASSLVGQAGVGYNEQFF.

Many counts were recorded for this clone. The CDR3 bases are TGTGCCAGCTCCCTCGGGGAGGGGGCTGCGACTGAAGCTTTCTTT. Its translation: CASSLGEGAATEAFF. The genes are TRBV18 and TRBJ1-1, with TRBD1 matching 7 bases. CDR3 length: 15 amino acids. V dropped 6 bases and J dropped 5; count of bases not matched to a gene: 12. Germline V lookup: CDR1 KGHSH, CDR2 LQKENI.

The sample holds one count of this clone. CDR3 in DNA: TGTGCCTGGCGCGGCAGGGGGCTTATCTATAATTCACCCCTCCACTTT. Translating it yields CAWRGRGLIYNSPLHF. The chain joins TRBV30 to TRBJ1-6; 8 positions match TRBD1. V was pared by 5 bases and J by 3 bases, with 9 bases of the junction left unmatched. The CDR3 covers 16 residues. From germline, CDR1 is GTSNPN and CDR2 SVGIG (reference sequence).

This clone was found once. The chain uses TRBV2 and TRBJ1-1; no definite D call. V dropped 5 bases and J dropped 0 bases, with 10 bases sitting between them. The CDR3 is 14 amino acids. Germline loops: CDR1 SNHLY, CDR2 FYNNEI. The CDR3 loop is CASSQTDLNTEAFF. Here the CDR3 DNA reads TGTGCCAGCAGTCAGACTGACTTGAACACTGAAGCTTTCTTT.

The chain links TRBV6-1 to TRBJ2-7; D call uncertain. Germline V gene lookup returns CDR1 MNHNS and CDR2 SASEGT. V shed 5 bases and J shed 7 bases, with 18 bases lying between them. The CDR3 loop spans 14 amino acids. The CDR3 loop reads CASSLPGPQGEQYF. CDR3 coding DNA: TGTGCCAGCAGTTTACCGGGCCCCCAAGGGGAGCAGTACTTC.

J is TRBJ2-5 and V is TRBV6-5, with 8 bases lining up with TRBD1. The CDR3 totals 15 residues. J lost 11 bases, V lost 3 bases, and 14 bases had no gene match. Germline V CDR1 and CDR2: MNHEY, SVGAGI. This CDR3 is CASSYAGQGSWEQYF. Written as DNA, the CDR3 is TGTGCCAGCAGTTATGCCGGACAGGGTAGTTGGGAGCAGTACTTC.

To note about this clone: The sample has other DNA sequences that encode this CDR3 too. The V call is TRBV19, the J call TRBJ1-5; D gene ambiguous. The V gene lost 9 bases and the J gene lost 1 base, with 10 bases spanning the gap. Germline loops: CDR1 LNHDA, CDR2 SQIVND (reference sequence). The CDR3 loop spans 13 amino acids. The CDR3 sequence is CASSRQSNQPQHF. The CDR3 region has the DNA TGTGCCAGCTCCCGCCAGAGCAATCAGCCCCAGCATTTT.

The chain carries TRBV18 and TRBJ2-1; TRBD1 might be the D (6 bases). CDR1 is KGHSH and CDR2 is LQKENI in the germline V gene. The V and J ends lost 2 bases and 5 bases respectively, with 10 bases between them. The CDR3 extends over 14 amino acids. The CDR3 sequence is CASSPYREHNEQFF. Written as DNA, the CDR3 is TGTGCCAGCTCACCATACAGGGAACACAATGAGCAGTTCTTC.

V is TRBV9 and J is TRBJ1-1; a possible D gene is TRBD1 (6 bases). Germline V gives CDR1 SGDLS, CDR2 YYNGEE. The CDR3 is 15 residues long. Trimming cost V 0 bases and J 1 base, with 10 bases left between them. The CDR3 coding sequence is TGTGCCAGCAGCGTAGAGCAGGACAGGAACACTGAAGCTTTCTTT. Amino acids: CASSVEQDRNTEAFF.

The chain employs TRBV5-1 and TRBJ2-3; D may be TRBD1 (7 bases). This CDR3 is 16 amino acids long. Trimming left V 3 bases short and J 1 base short, with 15 bases between. The germline gives CDR1 SGHRS, CDR2 YFSETQ. CDR3 residues: CASSWAGQSGTDTQYF. As DNA, the CDR3 is TGCGCCAGCAGCTGGGCGGGACAGTCTGGCACAGATACGCAGTATTTT.

The chain couples TRBV18 to TRBJ2-2, with D uncertain. The germline V gene encodes CDR1 KGHSH and CDR2 LQKENI. Trimming shortened V by 6 bases and J by 8 bases, and 7 bases separated the two germline ends. This CDR3 has 11 residues. The CDR3 sequence is CASSPAGELFF. The CDR3 DNA follows: TGTGCCAGCTCCCCCGCGGGGGAGCTGTTTTTT.

This chain connects TRBV14 to TRBJ2-3, with unresolved D. Deletions cut 0 bases from V and 10 bases from J, with 11 bases between. This CDR3 region has 13 residues. Germline V CDR1 and CDR2: SGHDN, FVKESK. The CDR3 protein is CASSQDMAAPQYF. As DNA, the CDR3 is TGTGCCAGCAGCCAAGATATGGCGGCCCCGCAGTATTTT.